The text below deals with one T cell receptor beta chain. Its antigen is not identified. The data are from a study of shared clonotypes between healthy human individuals. Across the study: A few men and a couple of women, aged 18 to 49, were donors. Study-wide points: Sharing across four donors was highest in naive CD4 (roughly 5%) and lowest in memory CD8 (around 0.4%).

CDR1 is KGHSH and CDR2 is LQKENI in the germline V gene. V lost 6 bases to trimming and J lost 4 bases; unmatched junction nucleotides: 6. The CDR3 covers 14 residues. Replicate sorted-subset PCRs were loaded with around 200 ng DNA, 31,000 or so T cell genomes. Generated by immunoSEQ multiplex PCR, the TCRdb table keeps only in-frame clones and is missing some. The table records fewer than 1.6 million clones, about 98.5% of them present only once. The sample consisted of naive CD4+ T cells sorted from blood. Subset reported: CD45RA+ positively selected. V and J are TRBV18 and TRBJ2-7; 10 bases align to TRBD1. The receptor's source is a man aged 30-40 years in good health. In DNA, the CDR3 is TGTGCCAGCTCGGTGGACAGGGGGGCGTACGAGCAGTACTTC. Translating it yields CASSVDRGAYEQYF.